What follows is one T cell receptor (beta chain) and its context. All donors were Caucasian adults living in Nashville, Tennessee. This entry is derived from a study of shared clonotypes between healthy human individuals. About the study: The people who gave samples were two women and a few men aged 18 to 49.

Assay used: immunoSEQ multiplex PCR; TCRdb lists only in-frame clones, some missing. The data show nearly 1 million clones, about 80% seen once. The sequence came from a man between 18 and 35 years old in good health. The sample comprised memory CD4+ T cells sorted from blood. Indicated subset: CD45RA-negative fraction.

CDR3 sequence (DNA): TGTGCCAGCAAAAATCTCAGTTTCGGCGGGGGGAGAGACACAGATACGCAGTATTTT. It encodes CASKNLSFGGGRDTDTQYF. This rearrangement joins TRBV28 to TRBJ2-3; TRBD2 agrees at 8 bases. V shed 7 bases, J shed 2 bases, and the junction held 20 bases outside the gene matches. Germline loops: CDR1 MDHEN, CDR2 SYDVKM. This CDR3 is 19 amino acids long.